Below, 19 T cell receptor beta chains from the same sample are listed, as sequenced in a study of PD-1 blockade in mismatch repair-deficient tumors. Clones were sequenced by immunoSEQ multiplex PCR, and TCRdb holds only the in-frame ones, with some missing. The top ten hold around an eighth of the sample, which has 120,000 or so clones, 86% seen once. Specimen: peripheral blood, collected 44 weeks after starting pembrolizumab. These receptor sequences come from an adult with mismatch repair-deficient cancer.

The chain carries TRBV5-1 and TRBJ2-1, with TRBD2 matching 10 bases. Trimming took 3 bases from V and 8 from J; bases not matched to a gene: 8. CDR3 length: 15 amino acids. CDR1 is SGHRS and CDR2 is YFSETQ in the germline V gene. CDR3 sequence reads: CASSSRLAGVDEQFF. The CDR3 DNA follows: TGCGCCAGCAGCTCAAGGCTAGCGGGAGTGGATGAGCAGTTCTTC.

The rearrangement joins TRBV5-4 to TRBJ2-7; 12 positions match TRBD2. There are 15 residues in the CDR3. The germline V gene has CDR1 SGHNT and CDR2 YYREEE (reference sequence). The V and J ends lost 1 base and 3 bases, in that order; junction bases with no gene match: 2. The CDR3 region is CASSLSTSGSYEQYF. DNA for the CDR3: TGTGCCAGCAGCTTGTCGACTAGCGGGAGCTACGAGCAGTACTTC. The whole variable domain, filled in from reference TRBV5-4 and TRBJ2-7, reads ETGVTQSPTHLIKTRGQQVTLRCSSQSGHNTVSWYQQALGQGPQFIFQYYREEENGRGNFPPRFSGLQFPNYSSELNVNALELDDSALYLCASSLSTSGSYEQYFGPGTRLTVT.

The chain couples TRBV27 to TRBJ2-7, with D possibly called TRBD1 or TRBD2 (5 bases each). The length of the CDR3 is 17 residues. Trimming left V 2 bases short and J 2 bases short, with 19 bases between. CDR1 and CDR2 from the germline V gene are MNHEY and SMNVEV (reference sequence). CDR3 loop: CASSLGWTGLSPYEQYF. The CDR3, as DNA: TGTGCCAGCAGTTTAGGTTGGACGGGGCTTTCCCCCTACGAGCAGTACTTC.

This clone came up a few times. This rearrangement joins TRBV28 to TRBJ2-7; D is uncertain. The V and J ends lost 1 base and 8 bases respectively, with 9 bases between them. CDR3 length: 12 residues. Looked up from germline, CDR1 is MDHEN and CDR2 is SYDVKM. The CDR3 here is CASSLSLDQQYF. CDR3 coding DNA: TGTGCCAGCAGTTTATCCCTTGATCAGCAGTACTTC. Complete variable domain (other parts from reference TRBV28 and TRBJ2-7): DVKVTQSSRYLVKRTGEKVFLECVQDMDHENMFWYRQDPGLGLRLIYFSYDVKMKEKGDIPEGYSVSREKKERFSLILESASTNQTSMYLCASSLSLDQQYFGPGTRLTVT.

This clone was found a few times. This rearrangement joins TRBV4-2 to TRBJ2-7, with 9 bases that match TRBD1. J was trimmed by 2 bases and V by 4 bases; bases with no gene match: 3. There are 14 residues in the CDR3. Germline CDR1 and CDR2: LGHNA and YNFKEQ. The CDR3 DNA follows: TGTGCCAGCAGCCCTGACAGGGGGGCCTACGAGCAGTACTTC. Translated: CASSPDRGAYEQYF.

This rearrangement joins TRBV4-1 to TRBJ2-5; D not resolved. Between the trimmed V and J ends, which lost 0 bases and 1 base, there was a span of 12 bases. Germline loops: CDR1 MGHRA, CDR2 YSYEKL. The CDR3 is made up of 16 amino acids. Here the CDR3 reads CASSQDLPHAQETQYF. DNA of the CDR3: TGCGCCAGCAGCCAAGATCTACCCCATGCCCAAGAGACCCAGTACTTC.

This rearrangement joins TRBV7-9 to TRBJ2-2; no definite D call. The length of the CDR3 is 15 residues. Germline CDR1 reads SEHNR; CDR2 reads FQNEAQ (reference sequence). The V and J ends lost 4 bases and 4 bases respectively, with 13 bases between them. The CDR3 spells CASSYRESSTGELFF. The CDR3 bases are TGTGCCAGCAGCTACCGAGAGTCCAGCACCGGGGAGCTGTTTTTT.

The genes are TRBV7-9 and TRBJ1-1; D gene ambiguous. This CDR3 is 11 amino acids long. Germline CDR1 reads SEHNR; CDR2 reads FQNEAQ (reference sequence). V shed 7 bases and J shed 4 bases, with 7 bases lying between them. CDR3 nucleotides: TGTGCCAGCACCCGGGGCACTGAAGCTTTCTTT. It codes for CASTRGTEAFF. Full variable domain (outside the CDR3, taken from reference TRBV7-9 and TRBJ1-1): DTGVSQNPRHKITKRGQNVTFRCDPISEHNRLYWYRQTLGQGPEFLTYFQNEAQLEKSRLLSDRFSAERPKGSFSTLEIQRTEQGDSAMYLCASTRGTEAFFGQGTRLTVV.

As regards this clone: Germline and junction disagree at one end, which may indicate a read error. The chain combines TRBV7-9 with TRBJ2-7; 8 nucleotides line up with TRBD1. The CDR3 is 13 amino acids. The germline gives CDR1 SEHNR, CDR2 FQNEAQ (reference sequence). The CDR3, as DNA: TGTGCCAGCAGCTTGGGGACAGGACAGAGGGGCTTCTTC. It codes for CASSLGTGQRGFF.

This chain connects TRBV4-1 to TRBJ2-3; 7 bases are shared with TRBD2. J lost 5 bases, V lost 1 base, and 3 bases had no gene match. This CDR3 region has 14 residues. Per germline, CDR1 MGHRA and CDR2 YSYEKL. CDR3 region: CASSQGREVDTQYF. Written as DNA, the CDR3 is TGCGCCAGCAGCCAAGGACGGGAGGTAGATACGCAGTATTTT.

This chain uses TRBV29-1 with TRBJ1-2; D is possibly TRBD1 (5 bases). V was cut by 4 bases and J by 1 base, with 13 bases left in between. Germline CDR1 SQVTM, CDR2 ANQGSEA. The CDR3 extends over 14 amino acids. The CDR3 nucleotides read TGCAGCGTTGGTGGGGCGGGGAATAACTATGGCTACACCTTC. This encodes CSVGGAGNNYGYTF.

The V call is TRBV6-6, the J call TRBJ2-7; 7 positions agree with TRBD1. Trimming took 5 bases from V and 1 from J; bases not matched to a gene: 8. This CDR3 has 15 residues. CDR1 is MNHNY, CDR2 SVGAGI, per germline (reference sequence). This CDR3 is CASSRDSATSYEQYF. The CDR3 bases are TGTGCCAGCAGTAGGGACAGCGCAACATCCTACGAGCAGTACTTC.

V and J are TRBV28 and TRBJ2-7, with TRBD1 identical over 7 bases. V shed 8 bases and J 7 bases; nucleotides not matched to a gene: 11. This CDR3 is built from 13 residues. Germline loops: CDR1 MDHEN, CDR2 SYDVKM. CDR3 loop: CASGTGVTWEQYF. The DNA of the CDR3 is TGTGCCAGCGGAACAGGGGTGACGTGGGAGCAGTACTTC.

The chain employs TRBV5-8 and TRBJ1-1; no firm D call. CDR3 length: 16 amino acids. Germline CDR1 reads SGHTS; CDR2 reads YDEGEE. Trimming stripped 4 bases from V and 7 bases from J, with 23 bases between. The CDR3 sequence is CASSLRGLPRWGEAFF. The CDR3 coding sequence is TGTGCCAGCAGCCTCCGAGGGCTGCCGCGATGGGGTGAAGCTTTCTTT.

V is TRBV5-4 and J is TRBJ2-5; maybe TRBD2 (6 bases). CDR3 length equals 13 residues. From germline, CDR1 is SGHNT and CDR2 YYREEE (reference sequence). V lost 9 bases, J lost 2 bases, and 14 bases lay in between. CDR3 bases: TGTGCCACCAGGCCGGGACTTCAAGAGACCCAGTACTTC. Protein sequence: CATRPGLQETQYF. The entire variable domain, with the rest obtained from reference TRBV5-4 and TRBJ2-5, is as follows: ETGVTQSPTHLIKTRGQQVTLRCSSQSGHNTVSWYQQALGQGPQFIFQYYREEENGRGNFPPRFSGLQFPNYSSELNVNALELDDSALYLCATRPGLQETQYFGPGTRLLVL.

This clone showed up just once. The chain combines TRBV5-6 with TRBJ2-1; no definite D call. This CDR3 has 15 amino acids. Trimming removed 4 bases from V and 0 bases from J, with 11 bases in between. CDR1 and CDR2 (germline): SGHDT, YYEEEE. CDR3 coding DNA: TGTGCCAGCAGCGGCCAGGTTAGCTCCTACAATGAGCAGTTCTTC. Translated, it gives CASSGQVSSYNEQFF. The whole variable domain, remainder taken from reference TRBV5-6 and TRBJ2-1, is DAGVTQSPTHLIKTRGQQVTLRCSPKSGHDTVSWYQQALGQGPQFIFQYYEEEERQRGNFPDRFSGHQFPNYSSELNVNALLLGDSALYLCASSGQVSSYNEQFFGPGTRLTVL.

V is TRBV27 and J is TRBJ2-1; no clear D gene. The CDR3 runs 11 residues. V gave up 2 bases and J gave up 6 bases, with 2 bases separating them. The germline gives CDR1 MNHEY, CDR2 SMNVEV (reference sequence). The chain's CDR3 is CASSLVNEQFF. In DNA, the CDR3 is TGTGCCAGCAGTTTAGTCAATGAGCAGTTCTTC.

The chain has TRBV29-1 and TRBJ2-7; maybe TRBD1 (8 bases). CDR3 length equals 11 residues. Germline loops: CDR1 SQVTM, CDR2 ANQGSEA. V gave up 6 bases and J gave up 7 bases, with 13 bases separating them. This chain's CDR3 is CSVYRGGEQYF. The CDR3 nucleotides read TGCAGCGTGTACAGGGGGGGGGAGCAGTACTTC.

V gene TRBV28 combines with J gene TRBJ2-5; D unclear. The length of the CDR3 is 14 residues. The ends were cut back, 2 bases at V and 1 base at J, with 8 bases in the middle. Germline-derived CDR1 and CDR2 are MDHEN and SYDVKM. The CDR3 region is CASSLETFQETQYF. The CDR3, as DNA: TGTGCCAGCAGTTTAGAGACGTTCCAAGAGACCCAGTACTTC.